The present TCR beta chain was sequenced within a study of blood T cell repertoires in COVID-19. Study-wide background: There were acute and convalescent COVID-19 samples, and they came from the United States, Italy and Spain.

Data came from immunoSEQ multiplex PCR; TCRdb stores just in-frame clones and leaves some out. The data contain around 80,000 clones, roughly 87% of them singletons. Germline values: CDR1 SNHLY, CDR2 FYNNEI. Trimming removed 2 bases from V and 3 bases from J, with 14 bases in between. The CDR3 length is 15 residues. Source material: peripheral blood. The chain has TRBV2 and TRBJ2-7, with D perhaps matching TRBD1 (7 bases). This receptor was taken from a man at least 80 years old with acute or convalescent COVID-19. The CDR3 reads CASSEQGGEGYEQYF. Written as DNA, the CDR3 is TGTGCCAGCAGTGAACAGGGGGGAGAGGGCTACGAGCAGTACTTC.